This TCR beta chain is from a study of T-cell reconstitution after alpha-beta-depleted transplantation in children. Notes on the study in general: Recipient T cells and thymic progenitors that survived were the source of the high TCRbeta diversity seen at day 60 in some patients.

A TCRbeta library incorporating unique molecular identifiers was prepared. MiXCR, run by TCRdb on the PCR reads, gives a single entry per CDR3 protein. This sample has around 580,000 distinct CDR3 sequences, with 25% to 30% found just once. Within the sample, this clonotype is medium-sized. Its antigen is unidentified. One end of the junction is discordant with germline, which a read error may explain. Germline V lookup: CDR1 SGHRS, CDR2 YFSETQ. The CDR3 totals 15 residues. The sample here was PBMCs, taken before TCRalphabeta/CD19-depleted stem cell transplant. The chain combines TRBV5-1 with TRBJ2-1; TRBD2 matches 7 bases. This clonotype was obtained from a boy in the first two years of life with Wiskott-Aldrich syndrome, due to receive a stem cell transplant. The DNA of the CDR3 is TGTGCCAGCAGCTTAGGGCTAGCGGCCTACAATGAGCAGTTCTTC. As protein: CASSLGLAAYNEQFF.